Described below is a single T cell receptor (beta chain) sequence and its context. The CDR3 extends over 15 amino acids. From germline, CDR1 is SGDLS and CDR2 YYNGEE. Trimming shortened V by 0 bases and J by 1 base, and 11 bases separated the two germline ends. The data derive from a study of T cells in localized non-small cell lung cancer. The repertoire was sequenced with immunoSEQ multiplex PCR; TCRdb's copy has only in-frame clones and lacks some. This repertoire shows tens of thousands of clones, approximately 84% found once; its top ten account for approximately 12%. This chain links TRBV9 with TRBJ2-7; D remains ambiguous. The sequencing here drew on peripheral blood, taken before any cancer treatment. The TCR comes from a female donor over 55 with stage I lung adenocarcinoma. The CDR3 loop is CASSVASGLSYEQYF. The CDR3 DNA sequence: TGTGCCAGCAGCGTAGCAAGTGGGCTGTCCTACGAGCAGTACTTC.